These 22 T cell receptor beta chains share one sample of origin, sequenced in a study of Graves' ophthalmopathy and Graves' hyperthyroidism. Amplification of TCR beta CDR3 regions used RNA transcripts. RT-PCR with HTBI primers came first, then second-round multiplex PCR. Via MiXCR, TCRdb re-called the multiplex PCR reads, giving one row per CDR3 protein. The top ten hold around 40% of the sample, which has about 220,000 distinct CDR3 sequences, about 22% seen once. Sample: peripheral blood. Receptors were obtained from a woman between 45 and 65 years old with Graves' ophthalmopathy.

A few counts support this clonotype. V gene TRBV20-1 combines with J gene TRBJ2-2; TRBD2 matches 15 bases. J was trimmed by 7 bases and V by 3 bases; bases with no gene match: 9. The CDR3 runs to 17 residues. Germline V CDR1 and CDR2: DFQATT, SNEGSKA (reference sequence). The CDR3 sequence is CSASPAGLAGGIGELFF. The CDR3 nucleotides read TGCAGTGCTAGTCCGGCGGGACTAGCGGGAGGAATCGGGGAGCTGTTTTTT.

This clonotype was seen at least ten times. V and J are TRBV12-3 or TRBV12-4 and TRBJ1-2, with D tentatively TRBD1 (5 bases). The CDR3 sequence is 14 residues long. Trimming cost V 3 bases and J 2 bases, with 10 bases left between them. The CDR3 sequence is CASSFPGRNYGYTF. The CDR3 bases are TGTGCCAGCAGTTTCCCAGGGAGGAACTATGGCTACACCTTC.

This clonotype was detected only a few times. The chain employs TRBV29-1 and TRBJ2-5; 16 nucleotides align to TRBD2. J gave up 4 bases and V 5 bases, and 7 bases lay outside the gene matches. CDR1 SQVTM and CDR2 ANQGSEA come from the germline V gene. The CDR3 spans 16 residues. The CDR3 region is CSVTGLAGGPLETQYF. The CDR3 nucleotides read TGCAGCGTTACGGGACTAGCGGGAGGGCCCCTAGAGACCCAGTACTTC. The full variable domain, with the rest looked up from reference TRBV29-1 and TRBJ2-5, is SAVISQKPSRDICQRGTSLTIQCQVDSQVTMMFWYRQQPGQSLTLIATANQGSEATYESGFVIDKFPISRPNLTFSTLTVSNMSPEDSSIYLCSVTGLAGGPLETQYFGPGTRLLVL.

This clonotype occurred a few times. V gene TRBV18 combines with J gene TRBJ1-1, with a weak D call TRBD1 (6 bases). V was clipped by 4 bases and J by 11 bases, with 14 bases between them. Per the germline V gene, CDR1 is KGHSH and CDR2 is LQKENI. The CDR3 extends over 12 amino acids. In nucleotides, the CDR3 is TGTGCCAGCTCACGCCAGGGGTTAGCGGCTTTCTTT. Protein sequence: CASSRQGLAAFF.

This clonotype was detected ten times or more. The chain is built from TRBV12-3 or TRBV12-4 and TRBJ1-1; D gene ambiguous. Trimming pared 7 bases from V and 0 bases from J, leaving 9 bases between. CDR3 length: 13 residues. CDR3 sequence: CASTRQMNTEAFF. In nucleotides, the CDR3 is TGTGCCAGCACCAGGCAGATGAACACTGAAGCTTTCTTT.

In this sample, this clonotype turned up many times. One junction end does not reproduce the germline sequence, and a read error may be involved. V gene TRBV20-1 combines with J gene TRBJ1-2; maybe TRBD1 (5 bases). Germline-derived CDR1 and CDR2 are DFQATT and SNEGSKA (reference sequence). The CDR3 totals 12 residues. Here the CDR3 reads CSARFIRGLDRF. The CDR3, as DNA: TGCAGTGCTCGATTTATTCGGGGCCTGGATAGGTTC.

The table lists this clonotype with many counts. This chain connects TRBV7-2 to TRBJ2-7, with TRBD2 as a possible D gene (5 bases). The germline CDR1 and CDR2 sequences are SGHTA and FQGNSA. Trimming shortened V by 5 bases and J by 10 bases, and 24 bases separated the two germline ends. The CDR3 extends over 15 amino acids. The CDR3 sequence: CASSRNGLPISRQYF. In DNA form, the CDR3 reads TGTGCCAGCAGCCGAAACGGACTCCCCATCTCGAGACAGTACTTC.

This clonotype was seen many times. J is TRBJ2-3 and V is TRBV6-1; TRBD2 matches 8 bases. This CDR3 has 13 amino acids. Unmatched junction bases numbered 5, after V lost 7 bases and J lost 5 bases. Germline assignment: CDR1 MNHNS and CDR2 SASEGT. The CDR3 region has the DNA TGTGCCAGCAAAGCGGGAGTCAAAGATACGCAGTATTTT. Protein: CASKAGVKDTQYF.

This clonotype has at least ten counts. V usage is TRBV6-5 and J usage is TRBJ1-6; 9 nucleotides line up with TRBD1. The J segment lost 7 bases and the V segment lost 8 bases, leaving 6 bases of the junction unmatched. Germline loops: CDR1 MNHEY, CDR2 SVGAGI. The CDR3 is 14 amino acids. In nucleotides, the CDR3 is TGTGCCAGCCAACAGGGGGCCAGGAATTCACCCCTCCACTTT. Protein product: CASQQGARNSPLHF.

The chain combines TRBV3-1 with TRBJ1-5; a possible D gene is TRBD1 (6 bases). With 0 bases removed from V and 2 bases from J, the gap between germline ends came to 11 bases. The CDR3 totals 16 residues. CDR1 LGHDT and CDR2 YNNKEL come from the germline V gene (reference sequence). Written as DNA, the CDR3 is TGTGCCAGCAGCCAAGATTTTAGGGGGGGCAATCAGCCCCAGCATTTT. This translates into CASSQDFRGGNQPQHF.

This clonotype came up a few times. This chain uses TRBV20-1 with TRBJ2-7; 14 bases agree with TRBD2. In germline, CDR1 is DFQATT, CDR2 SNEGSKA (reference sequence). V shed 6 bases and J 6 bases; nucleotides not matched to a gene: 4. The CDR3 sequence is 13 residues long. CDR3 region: CSAGLAGVVEQYF. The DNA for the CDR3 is TGCAGTGCGGGACTAGCGGGAGTGGTCGAGCAGTACTTC.

CDR3 DNA: TGTGCCAGCAGTAAACACCTACAAGAGACCCAGTACTTC. Translated, it gives CASSKHLQETQYF. The V gene is TRBV6-1, the J gene TRBJ2-5; D is unresolved. Trimming removed 5 bases from V and 2 bases from J, with 9 bases in between. CDR1 is MNHNS and CDR2 is SASEGT in the germline V gene. This CDR3 spans 13 amino acids.

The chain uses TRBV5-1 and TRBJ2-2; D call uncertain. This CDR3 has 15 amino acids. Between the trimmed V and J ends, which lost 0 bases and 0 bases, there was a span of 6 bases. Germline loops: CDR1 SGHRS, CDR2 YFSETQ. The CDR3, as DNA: TGCGCCAGCAGCTTGGCAGTCGCGAACACCGGGGAGCTGTTTTTT. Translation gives CASSLAVANTGELFF.

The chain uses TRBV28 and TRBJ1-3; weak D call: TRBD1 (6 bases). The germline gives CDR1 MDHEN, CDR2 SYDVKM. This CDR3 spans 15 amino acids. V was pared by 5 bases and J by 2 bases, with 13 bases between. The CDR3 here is CASSEPGTTGNTIYF. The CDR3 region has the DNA TGTGCCAGCAGTGAACCCGGGACAACTGGAAACACCATATATTTT. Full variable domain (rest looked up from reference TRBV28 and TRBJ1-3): DVKVTQSSRYLVKRTGEKVFLECVQDMDHENMFWYRQDPGLGLRLIYFSYDVKMKEKGDIPEGYSVSREKKERFSLILESASTNQTSMYLCASSEPGTTGNTIYFGEGSWLTVV.

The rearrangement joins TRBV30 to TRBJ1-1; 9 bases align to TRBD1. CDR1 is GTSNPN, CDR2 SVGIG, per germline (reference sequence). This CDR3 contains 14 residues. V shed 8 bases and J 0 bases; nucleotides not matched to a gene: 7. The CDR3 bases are TGTGCCGGTTGGACAGGGGCGGTGAACACTGAAGCTTTCTTT. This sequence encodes CAGWTGAVNTEAFF. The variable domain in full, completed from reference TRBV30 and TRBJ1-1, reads SQTIHQWPATLVQPVGSPLSLECTVEGTSNPNLYWYRQAAGRGLQLLFYSVGIGQISSEVPQNLSASRPQDRQFILSSKKLLLSDSGFYLCAGWTGAVNTEAFFGQGTRLTVV.

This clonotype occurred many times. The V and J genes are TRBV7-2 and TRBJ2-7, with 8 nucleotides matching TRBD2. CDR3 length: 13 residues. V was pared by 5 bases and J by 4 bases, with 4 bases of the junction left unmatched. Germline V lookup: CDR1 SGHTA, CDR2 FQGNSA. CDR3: CASSDQRGYEQYF. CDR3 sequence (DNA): TGTGCCAGCAGCGACCAGCGGGGGTACGAGCAGTACTTC.

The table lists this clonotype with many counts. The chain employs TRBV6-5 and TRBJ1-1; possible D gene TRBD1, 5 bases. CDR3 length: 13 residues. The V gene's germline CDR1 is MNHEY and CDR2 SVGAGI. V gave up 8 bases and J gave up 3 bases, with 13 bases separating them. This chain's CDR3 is CASSRGEDTEAFF. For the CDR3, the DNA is TGTGCCAGCTCCCGGGGGGAGGACACTGAAGCTTTCTTT.

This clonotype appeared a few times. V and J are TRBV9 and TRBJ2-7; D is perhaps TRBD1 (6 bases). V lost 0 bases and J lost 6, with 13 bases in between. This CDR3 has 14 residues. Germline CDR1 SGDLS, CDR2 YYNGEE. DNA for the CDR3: TGTGCCAGCAGCGTAGCTTTACAGGGCGGCGAGCAGTACTTC. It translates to CASSVALQGGEQYF.

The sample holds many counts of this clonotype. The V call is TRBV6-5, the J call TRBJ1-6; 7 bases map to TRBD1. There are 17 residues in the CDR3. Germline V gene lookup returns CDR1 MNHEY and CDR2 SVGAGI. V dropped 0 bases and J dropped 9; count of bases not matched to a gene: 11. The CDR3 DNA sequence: TGTGCCAGCAGTTACTCGACAGGGCAATTCAGTGGTTCACCCCTCCACTTT. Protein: CASSYSTGQFSGSPLHF.

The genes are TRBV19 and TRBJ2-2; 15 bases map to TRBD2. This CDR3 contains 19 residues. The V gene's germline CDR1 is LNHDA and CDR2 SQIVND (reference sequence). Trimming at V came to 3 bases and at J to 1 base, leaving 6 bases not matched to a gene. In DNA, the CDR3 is TGTGCCAGTAGTATGGGACTAGCGGGAGGCTCCTTGAACACCGGGGAGCTGTTTTTT. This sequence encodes CASSMGLAGGSLNTGELFF.

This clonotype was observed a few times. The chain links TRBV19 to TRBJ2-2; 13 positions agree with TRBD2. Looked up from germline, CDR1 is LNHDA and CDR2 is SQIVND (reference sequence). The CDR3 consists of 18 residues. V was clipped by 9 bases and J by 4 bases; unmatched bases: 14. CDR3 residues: CASQQGTSGIIGTGELFF. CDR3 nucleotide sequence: TGTGCCAGCCAACAGGGGACTAGCGGGATAATAGGCACCGGGGAGCTGTTTTTT.

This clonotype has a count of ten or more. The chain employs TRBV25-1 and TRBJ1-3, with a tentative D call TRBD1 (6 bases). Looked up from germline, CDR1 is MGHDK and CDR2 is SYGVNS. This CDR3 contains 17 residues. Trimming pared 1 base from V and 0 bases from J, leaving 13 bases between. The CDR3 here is CASSESSGVDSGNTIYF. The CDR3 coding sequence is TGTGCCAGCAGTGAATCCTCAGGGGTGGACTCTGGAAACACCATATATTTT.